Below, 19 T cell receptor beta chains from the same sample are listed, as sequenced in a study of monozygotic twins with inflammatory bowel disease. TCRdb re-called the 5' RACE reads and gives one entry per CDR3 protein, without DNA. The sample totals about 330,000 distinct CDR3 sequences. The sequenced sample consisted of blood. These receptors all come from a human donor with ulcerative colitis or Crohn's disease, or a healthy co-twin of an affected twin (not recorded which).

This CDR3 is CASSPGLAGGRDNEQFF. The V call is TRBV5-4, the J call TRBJ2-1; TCRdb designates TRBD2, a call that cannot be tested without DNA. The CDR3 covers 17 residues. The V gene's germline CDR1 is SGHNT and CDR2 YYREEE (reference sequence).

The V call is TRBV6-6, the J call TRBJ1-5; TCRdb gives TRBD1 as the D gene, but with no DNA this cannot be confirmed. The CDR3 contains 13 residues. CDR1 and CDR2 (germline): MNHNY, SVGAGI (reference sequence). The CDR3 spells CASAPYSNQPQHF.

This chain connects TRBV4-1 to TRBJ1-2; the D gene TCRdb calls, TRBD1, cannot be checked with no DNA. Germline-derived CDR1 and CDR2 are MGHRA and YSYEKL. The length of the CDR3 is 15 residues. The chain's CDR3 is CASSPSSGGNYGYTF.

The chain has TRBV2 and TRBJ1-5. Germline V lookup: CDR1 SNHLY, CDR2 FYNNEI. The CDR3 runs 13 residues. The CDR3 region is CASRGEGHQPQHF.

CDR3 protein: CASSFRGAIPEGETQYF. The chain has TRBV7-2 and TRBJ2-5; checking the TCRdb D call of TRBD2 is not possible without DNA. This CDR3 has 17 residues. The V gene's germline CDR1 is SGHTA and CDR2 FQGNSA.

The chain joins TRBV7-9 to TRBJ1-5; no DNA is available, so the TRBD1 call from TCRdb remains unchecked. CDR3 length equals 14 residues. Per germline, CDR1 SEHNR and CDR2 FQNEAQ (reference sequence). Here the CDR3 reads CASSFTGDNQPQHF. Full variable domain (missing parts from reference TRBV7-9 and TRBJ1-5): DTGVSQNPRHKITKRGQNVTFRCDPISEHNRLYWYRQTLGQGPEFLTYFQNEAQLEKSRLLSDRFSAERPKGSFSTLEIQRTEQGDSAMYLCASSFTGDNQPQHFGDGTRLSIL.

The chain recombines TRBV4-3 with TRBJ2-1. There are 15 residues in the CDR3. In germline, CDR1 is LGHNA, CDR2 YSLEER. This chain's CDR3 is CASSQEGSSYNEQFF.

The chain links TRBV5-1 to TRBJ2-2. The CDR3 sequence is 16 residues long. The germline V gene encodes CDR1 SGHRS and CDR2 YFSETQ. The CDR3 here is CASSLDPAGTTGELFF.

CDR3 sequence: CASSQQLRVDTQYF. This chain joins TRBV14 and TRBJ2-3; TCRdb returns TRBD2, unconfirmable since there is no DNA. This CDR3 comprises 14 residues. Germline CDR1 reads SGHDN; CDR2 reads FVKESK.

The rearrangement uses TRBV25-1 and TRBJ1-1; TCRdb names TRBD1, which stays unverified in the absence of DNA. Per the germline V gene, CDR1 is MGHDK and CDR2 is SYGVNS. The CDR3 has 12 amino acids. CDR3 protein: CASSDRRGEAFF.

The chain couples TRBV7-3 to TRBJ2-2; TCRdb's D call, TRBD2, is unchecked because there is no DNA. Germline CDR1 reads SGHTA; CDR2 reads FQGTGA. This CDR3 spans 17 amino acids. The CDR3: CASSLIGGTKNTGELFF.

The rearrangement links TRBV20-1 to TRBJ1-1; TCRdb designates TRBD1, a call that cannot be tested without DNA. In germline, CDR1 is DFQATT, CDR2 SNEGSKA (reference sequence). The CDR3 is 18 residues long. CDR3 amino acids: CSAQSPYNRGQRGTEAFF.

V usage is TRBV7-9 and J usage is TRBJ2-5; TCRdb reports TRBD1, a call that lacks DNA to check it against. This CDR3 is 14 amino acids long. Looked up from germline, CDR1 is SEHNR and CDR2 is FQNEAQ (reference sequence). CDR3 region: CASSLGTEQETQYF. Using reference TRBV7-9 and TRBJ2-5 for the parts outside the CDR3, the full variable domain is DTGVSQNPRHKITKRGQNVTFRCDPISEHNRLYWYRQTLGQGPEFLTYFQNEAQLEKSRLLSDRFSAERPKGSFSTLEIQRTEQGDSAMYLCASSLGTEQETQYFGPGTRLLVL.

The CDR3 loop reads CASSLPDGGEAFF. The genes are TRBV5-4 and TRBJ1-1. This CDR3 contains 13 residues. Germline CDR1 SGHNT, CDR2 YYREEE (reference sequence). The full variable domain, in which reference TRBV5-4 and TRBJ1-1 provide the parts outside the CDR3, is ETGVTQSPTHLIKTRGQQVTLRCSSQSGHNTVSWYQQALGQGPQFIFQYYREEENGRGNFPPRFSGLQFPNYSSELNVNALELDDSALYLCASSLPDGGEAFFGQGTRLTVV.

The V call is TRBV2, the J call TRBJ2-7; the TCRdb D gene call, TRBD1, has no DNA to confirm it. The CDR3 spans 12 residues. The germline V gene encodes CDR1 SNHLY and CDR2 FYNNEI. The CDR3 reads CASRDTSYEQYF.

V usage is TRBV12-3 or TRBV12-4 and J usage is TRBJ2-2; TCRdb's assignment of TRBD1 cannot be checked, as there is no DNA. The CDR3 is made up of 16 amino acids. The CDR3 loop reads CASSLPGTDNTGELFF.

The chain employs TRBV10-3 and TRBJ2-1. The CDR3 runs 12 residues. The germline CDR1 and CDR2 sequences are ENHRY and SYGVKD. This CDR3 is CAISKEFNEQFF.

The chain carries TRBV4-1 and TRBJ2-7; no DNA is available, so the TRBD2 call from TCRdb remains unchecked. Germline values: CDR1 MGHRA, CDR2 YSYEKL. This CDR3 is built from 17 residues. The CDR3 loop reads CASSQGVAYGGTYEQYF.

J is TRBJ2-3 and V is TRBV29-1; there is no DNA to check the TCRdb D call of TRBD2. The CDR3 consists of 13 residues. Germline V CDR1 and CDR2: SQVTM, ANQGSEA. CDR3 loop: CSVSQTRGDTQYF.